This T cell receptor (beta chain) was obtained from a study of blood T cell repertoires in COVID-19. For the study at large: Material from acute and convalescent COVID-19 was sourced from the United States, Italy and Spain.

This CDR3 is built from 17 residues. Germline CDR1 MNHEY, CDR2 SVGEGT. Trimming at V came to 4 bases and at J to 7 bases, leaving 12 bases not matched to a gene. Original processing methods: Estimated nucleated cell counts came from reference gene primer amplification. Measured with immunoSEQ multiplex PCR; TCRdb has only the in-frame clones, and not every one. D and trimming were read from the DNA, whereas the V and J calls and clone size are those reported in that table. The sample shows 270,000 or so clones, about four fifths of them seen only once. What was sequenced was peripheral blood. The chain carries TRBV6-2 or TRBV6-3 and TRBJ2-1, with 11 bases that match TRBD2. The source is a young woman with acute or convalescent COVID-19. CDR3 amino acids: CASSSPFSGRAVNEQFF. The CDR3 coding sequence is TGTGCCAGCAGTTCGCCGTTTAGCGGGAGGGCCGTGAATGAGCAGTTCTTC.